These 20 T cell receptor beta chains share one sample of origin, sequenced in a study of blood T cells in healthy people across ages. With a J-beta primer mix and a sample-barcoded 5' primer, a second PCR ran about 7 to 11 cycles. TCRdb itself ran the 5' RACE reads through MiXCR, one entry per CDR3 protein. This table holds approximately 810,000 distinct CDR3 sequences, 30% to 45% found once. Material for sequencing was blood. These receptors were obtained from a man younger than 30 in good health.

The chain couples TRBV27 to TRBJ2-3, with 7 nucleotides matching TRBD2. CDR3 length equals 18 residues. V lost 5 bases, J lost 1 base, and 15 bases stayed unmatched. The germline CDR1 and CDR2 sequences are MNHEY and SMNVEV (reference sequence). In DNA form, the CDR3 reads TGTGCCAGCAGTCCTACCGCCGCGGGAGCCCAGGGCACAGATACGCAGTATTTT. Its translation is CASSPTAAGAQGTDTQYF.

V and J are TRBV2 and TRBJ2-7, with 8 bases matching TRBD2. The end of the DNA fits TRBJ2-5 better, so the J call may be wrong. This CDR3 comprises 13 residues. Germline CDR1 and CDR2: SNHLY and FYNNEI. DNA for the CDR3: TGTGCCAGCGGAGGACTAGCTGGAGAGACCCAGTACTTC. Encoded protein: CASGGLAGETQYF.

This chain uses TRBV7-8 with TRBJ2-5; D not resolved. Gene TRBJ2-1 matches the end of the DNA better, so the J call may be wrong. The V gene's germline CDR1 is SGHVS and CDR2 FQNEAQ. CDR3 length: 14 residues. CDR3 DNA sequence: TGTGCCAGCAGCTTAGCCCGGTTCCAAGAGACCCAGTTCTTC. This gives the protein CASSLARFQETQFF.

This clonotype was detected a few times. The chain employs TRBV7-3 and TRBJ2-1; the match to TRBD2 covers 9 bases. The junction had 3 bases not matched to a gene; V was cut back by 1 base and J by 5 bases. The CDR3 is 15 amino acids. CDR1 is SGHTA and CDR2 is FQGTGA in the germline V gene. The CDR3: CASSLSAGGHNEQFF. The CDR3 nucleotides are TGTGCCAGCAGCTTAAGCGCGGGGGGGCACAATGAGCAGTTCTTC. The full variable domain, with the rest looked up from reference TRBV7-3 and TRBJ2-1, is GAGVSQTPSNKVTEKGKYVELRCDPISGHTALYWYRQSLGQGPEFLIYFQGTGAADDSGLPNDRFFAVRPEGSVSTLKIQRTERGDSAVYLCASSLSAGGHNEQFFGPGTRLTVL.

The chain employs TRBV27 and TRBJ1-4; TRBD1 is a possible D gene (5 bases). Trimming left V 6 bases short and J 10 bases short, with 15 bases between. The CDR3 totals 13 residues. CDR1 and CDR2 (germline): MNHEY, SMNVEV (reference sequence). CDR3 sequence (DNA): TGTGCCAGCAGGCCTAGCGGGGGTGGAAAACTGTTTTTT. Protein sequence: CASRPSGGGKLFF.

The chain couples TRBV4-3 to TRBJ1-5, with D possibly being TRBD1 (5 bases). From germline, CDR1 is LGHNA and CDR2 YSLEER. The CDR3 sequence is 15 residues long. The V gene lost 1 base and the J gene lost 5 bases, with 12 bases spanning the gap. CDR3 sequence reads: CASSQGVGTHQPQHF. In DNA, the CDR3 is TGCGCCAGCAGCCAAGGAGTAGGGACTCATCAGCCCCAGCATTTT.

The chain has TRBV10-3 and TRBJ1-2; tentative D call: TRBD1 (5 bases). The CDR3 covers 15 residues. The germline gives CDR1 ENHRY, CDR2 SYGVKD. The V end lost 3 bases, the J end lost 2 bases, and 13 bases lay between the germline ends. The CDR3 DNA is TGTGCCATCAGTGAAGGGAGACAGAGCAACTATGGCTACACCTTC. Protein: CAISEGRQSNYGYTF.

This clonotype was counted between two and nine times. The chain has TRBV5-4 and TRBJ1-1; D unresolved. CDR3 length: 13 residues. The V end lost 2 bases, the J end lost 5 bases, and 10 bases lay between the germline ends. Germline V gives CDR1 SGHNT, CDR2 YYREEE (reference sequence). The CDR3 protein is CASSFPSGTEAFF. DNA for the CDR3: TGTGCCAGCAGCTTTCCCAGTGGTACTGAAGCTTTCTTT.

The CDR3: CASSQMRLPLKNTEAFF. The CDR3 DNA reads TGTGCCAGCAGCCAGATGAGGTTACCTCTTAAGAACACTGAAGCTTTCTTT. The rearrangement links TRBV2 to TRBJ1-1; unclear D gene. V lost 6 bases to trimming and J lost 1 base, with 21 bases between them. This CDR3 is built from 17 residues. The germline V gene has CDR1 SNHLY and CDR2 FYNNEI.

As regards this clonotype: A much larger clonotype is one base distant, so this may be a read error. The chain recombines TRBV6-6 with TRBJ2-7; D perhaps matches TRBD2 (6 bases). The CDR3 sequence is 15 residues long. The germline gives CDR1 MNHNY, CDR2 SVGAGI (reference sequence). Trimming removed 2 bases at V and 0 bases at J, with 11 bases between. In DNA form, the CDR3 reads TGTGCCAGCAGTTACGCGGCGGGGAGCTCCTACGAGCAGTACTTC. Translation gives CASSYAAGSSYEQYF.

On this clonotype itself: This may arise from a read error, as a much more abundant clone is one base away. The chain has TRBV20-1 and TRBJ2-1; 7 positions agree with TRBD2. The J call may be mistaken, given a closer DNA end match to TRBJ2-7. The CDR3 contains 17 residues. Looked up from germline, CDR1 is DFQATT and CDR2 is SNEGSKA (reference sequence). The CDR3 loop is CSAAPARGESSYNEQYF. DNA of the CDR3: TGCAGTGCCGCACCAGCTCGGGGGGAAAGCTCCTACAATGAGCAGTACTTC.

The chain recombines TRBV14 with TRBJ1-6, with 9 positions matching TRBD1. The V gene end was trimmed by 0 bases and the J gene end by 10 bases; junction bases not matched to a gene: 7. Germline CDR1 SGHDN, CDR2 FVKESK. This CDR3 contains 16 residues. The CDR3 sequence: CASSQEDRGKGSPLHF. CDR3 bases: TGTGCCAGCAGCCAAGAAGACAGGGGGAAGGGGTCACCCCTCCACTTT. The whole variable domain, filled in from reference TRBV14 and TRBJ1-6, reads EAGVTQFPSHSVIEKGQTVTLRCDPISGHDNLYWYRRVMGKEIKFLLHFVKESKQDESGMPNNRFLAERTGGTYSTLKVQPAELEDSGVYFCASSQEDRGKGSPLHFGNGTRLTVT.

The CDR3 protein is CASSLRQNTDTQYF. DNA for the CDR3: TGTGCCAGCTCACTTAGACAGAACACAGATACGCAGTATTTT. The genes are TRBV18 and TRBJ2-3; maybe TRBD1 (5 bases). V lost 4 bases and J lost 2, with 10 bases in between. Germline CDR1 KGHSH, CDR2 LQKENI. This CDR3 region has 14 residues.

The CDR3 spells CSGTGTDNEQFF. CDR3 bases: TGCAGTGGAACCGGGACTGACAATGAGCAGTTCTTC. This chain uses TRBV20-1 with TRBJ2-1; TRBD2 might be the D (6 bases). V lost 7 bases to trimming and J lost 5 bases, with 12 bases between them. The CDR3 is 12 amino acids. Germline CDR1 DFQATT, CDR2 SNEGSKA (reference sequence).

Of note for this clonotype: A read error is possible here, since a much larger clone lies one base away. V and J are TRBV29-1 and TRBJ2-7, with D possibly being TRBD2 (5 bases). The germline V gene has CDR1 SQVTM and CDR2 ANQGSEA. CDR3 length: 12 residues. With 5 bases removed from V and 6 bases from J, the gap between germline ends came to 14 bases. The DNA of the CDR3 is TGCAGCGTTTCTCTGACTACTTGCGAGCAGTACTTC. It specifies CSVSLTTCEQYF.

This clonotype appeared once. A junction boundary mismatches the germline segment, possibly from a read error. The J gene is TRBJ1-5, the V gene TRBV27, with no clear D. This CDR3 is 16 amino acids long. Germline CDR1 MNHEY, CDR2 SMNVEV (reference sequence). CDR3 in amino acids: CASSPRRPNSNQPRHF. Here the CDR3 DNA reads TGTGCCAGCAGTCCCCGACGACCTAATAGCAATCAGCCCCGGCATTTT.

About this clonotype itself: Since a much larger clone is just one base distant, this may be a read error. This chain joins TRBV20-1 and TRBJ2-1; 7 bases are a match to TRBD2. Germline V gene sequence: CDR1 DFQATT, CDR2 SNEGSKA (reference sequence). This CDR3 has 14 amino acids. J gave up 7 bases and V 5 bases, and 11 bases lay outside the gene matches. For the CDR3, the DNA is TGCAGTGCTGGAGTGGCGGGGGTCTGGAATGAGCAGTTCTTC. Translation gives CSAGVAGVWNEQFF.

This clonotype was seen a few times. The chain employs TRBV12-3 or TRBV12-4 and TRBJ2-1, with D perhaps TRBD1 (6 bases). The CDR3 spans 16 residues. The V gene lost 7 bases and the J gene lost 4 bases, with 20 bases spanning the gap. The CDR3 spells CASKTATGTLYNEQFF. Here the CDR3 DNA reads TGTGCCAGCAAGACCGCCACCGGGACACTTTACAATGAGCAGTTCTTC.

The chain couples TRBV14 to TRBJ1-4; D call uncertain. Looked up from germline, CDR1 is SGHDN and CDR2 is FVKESK. V dropped 3 bases and J dropped 8 bases, with 7 bases sitting between them. This CDR3 is built from 12 residues. CDR3 sequence: CASSQFGEKLFF. The CDR3 coding sequence is TGTGCCAGCAGCCAGTTTGGGGAAAAACTGTTTTTT.

The chain carries TRBV12-3 or TRBV12-4 and TRBJ2-5; D gene uncertain. The CDR3 contains 16 residues. Trimming took 6 bases from V and 2 from J, leaving 19 bases between them. CDR3 nucleotide sequence: TGTGCCAGCAGCCCTGACCAGCACTTAAGTCAAGAGACCCAGTACTTC. It specifies CASSPDQHLSQETQYF.